One sample yielded the 3 T cell receptor beta chains listed below, sequenced in a study of blood T cell repertoires in COVID-19. Sequencing used immunoSEQ multiplex PCR; TCRdb keeps in-frame clones, though not all of them. This sample has some 50,000 clones, with roughly 80% found just once. Specimen: peripheral blood. The receptor source for this set is a man aged 45 to 65 with active COVID-19.

This rearrangement joins TRBV5-1 to TRBJ2-7; TRBD1 agrees at 10 bases. Unmatched junction bases numbered 7, after V lost 8 bases and J lost 5 bases. The germline gives CDR1 SGHRS, CDR2 YFSETQ. The CDR3 is made up of 13 amino acids. CDR3 sequence: CASRGTGVNEQYF. DNA for the CDR3: TGCGCCAGTCGAGGGACAGGGGTTAACGAGCAGTACTTC.

J is TRBJ2-3 and V is TRBV19, with 9 bases lining up with TRBD1. Germline V gives CDR1 LNHDA, CDR2 SQIVND (reference sequence). The CDR3 is 14 amino acids. V trimming: 7 bases; J trimming: 2 bases; junction bases outside the gene matches: 4. CDR3 bases: TGTGCCAGTACAGGGACAGGGACCACAGATACGCAGTATTTT. Its translation: CASTGTGTTDTQYF.

The chain is built from TRBV28 and TRBJ1-4, with a weak D call TRBD1 (6 bases). The V end was cut by 8 bases, the J end by 2 bases, with 15 bases between. The CDR3 covers 15 residues. CDR1 and CDR2 from the germline V gene are MDHEN and SYDVKM. DNA of the CDR3: TGTGCCAGCGTGTCCTGGCAGGGGACTAATGAAAAACTGTTTTTT. Amino acid sequence: CASVSWQGTNEKLFF.